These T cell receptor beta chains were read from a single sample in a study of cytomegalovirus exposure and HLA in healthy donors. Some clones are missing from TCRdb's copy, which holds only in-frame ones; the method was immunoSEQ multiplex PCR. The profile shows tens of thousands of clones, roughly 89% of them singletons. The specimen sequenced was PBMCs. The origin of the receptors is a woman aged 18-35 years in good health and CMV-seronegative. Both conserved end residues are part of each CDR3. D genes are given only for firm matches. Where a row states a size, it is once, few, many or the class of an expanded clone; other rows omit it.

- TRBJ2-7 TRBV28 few CASSFHFRTTTYEQYF TGTGCCAGCAGTTTTCATTTTAGGACTACGACCTACGAGCAGTACTTC
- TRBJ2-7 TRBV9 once CASSVDGGSSYEQYF TGTGCCAGCAGCGTAGACGGGGGTAGCTCCTACGAGCAGTACTTC
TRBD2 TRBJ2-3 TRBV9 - CASSVPASGTPTDTQYF TGTGCCAGCAGCGTACCAGCTAGCGGAACCCCAACAGATACGCAGTATTTT
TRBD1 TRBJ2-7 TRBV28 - CASSARTGFSYEQYF TGTGCCAGCAGTGCCCGGACAGGGTTCTCCTACGAGCAGTACTTC
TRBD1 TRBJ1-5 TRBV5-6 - CASSLSSGTGGHQPQHF TGTGCCAGCAGCTTAAGTTCCGGGACAGGGGGCCATCAGCCCCAGCATTTT
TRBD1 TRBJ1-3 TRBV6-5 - CASSVGQPGNTIYF TGTGCCAGCAGTGTGGGACAGCCCGGAAACACCATATATTTT
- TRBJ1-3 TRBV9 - CASSPGVTGNTIYF TGTGCCAGCAGCCCAGGGGTAACTGGAAACACCATATATTTT
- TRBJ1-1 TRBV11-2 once CASSHPLVEVNTEAFF TGTGCCAGCAGCCACCCCTTGGTTGAGGTGAACACTGAAGCTTTCTTT
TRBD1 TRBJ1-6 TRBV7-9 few CASSLASGQGYNSPLHF TGTGCCAGCAGCTTAGCGAGTGGACAGGGTTATAATTCACCCCTCCACTTT
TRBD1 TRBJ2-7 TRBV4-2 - CASSQEHRGLYEQYF TGTGCCAGCAGCCAAGAACACAGGGGGCTGTACGAGCAGTACTTC
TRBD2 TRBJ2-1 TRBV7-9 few CASSLINLAGGPSEQFF TGTGCCAGCAGCTTAATAAATCTAGCGGGAGGGCCAAGTGAGCAGTTCTTC
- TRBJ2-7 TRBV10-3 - CAISESSRGYSYEQYF TGTGCCATCAGTGAGTCCTCCAGGGGATACTCCTACGAGCAGTACTTC
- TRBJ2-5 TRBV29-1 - CSPAELGGGQETQYF TGCAGCCCTGCGGAGCTAGGGGGGGGCCAAGAGACCCAGTACTTC
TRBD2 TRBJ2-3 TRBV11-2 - CASSDELAGDTDTQYF TGTGCCAGCAGCGACGAATTAGCGGGAGACACAGATACGCAGTATTTT